The rows below give T cell receptor beta chains drawn from one sample of a study of blood T cells in healthy people across ages. MiXCR, applied by TCRdb to the 5' RACE reads, yields one record per CDR3 protein. The data show approximately 800,000 distinct CDR3 sequences, roughly 64% seen once. Specimen: blood. The source is a man aged 25-45 years in good health. Both conserved end residues are part of each CDR3. A D gene is named only where the DNA matches it firmly. Expanded clones get a size class; other rows say once, few or many, or leave the size out.

D gene: TRBD1
J gene: TRBJ2-7
clone size: NA
V gene: TRBV10-3
CDR3 protein: CAISENRGIAHEQYF
CDR3 DNA: TGTGCCATCAGTGAAAACAGGGGAATAGCTCACGAGCAGTACTTC

D gene: NA
J gene: TRBJ1-5
clone size: NA
V gene: TRBV20-1
CDR3 protein: CSASRSNNQPQHF
CDR3 DNA: TGCAGTGCTAGCCGCAGCAACAATCAGCCCCAGCATTTT

D gene: TRBD1
J gene: TRBJ1-1
clone size: NA
V gene: TRBV7-6
CDR3 protein: CASSLGGPLQGVSTEAFF
CDR3 DNA: TGTGCCAGCAGCTTAGGAGGGCCCTTACAGGGGGTTAGCACTGAAGCTTTCTTT

D gene: NA
J gene: TRBJ2-7
clone size: NA
V gene: TRBV15
CDR3 protein: CATSEREGRKSEQYF
CDR3 DNA: TGTGCCACCAGCGAGAGAGAGGGACGGAAGTCCGAGCAGTACTTC

D gene: NA
J gene: TRBJ2-6
clone size: NA
V gene: TRBV3-1
CDR3 protein: CASSQLGANVLTF
CDR3 DNA: TGTGCCAGCAGCCAGCTTGGGGCCAACGTCCTGACTTTC

D gene: NA
J gene: TRBJ2-7
clone size: NA
V gene: TRBV5-1
CDR3 protein: CASSFGAGAALYEQYF
CDR3 DNA: TGCGCCAGCAGCTTCGGGGCGGGGGCCGCCCTTTACGAGCAGTACTTC

D gene: NA
J gene: TRBJ2-6
clone size: NA
V gene: TRBV11-2
CDR3 protein: CASSSGDWITGANVLTF
CDR3 DNA: TGTGCCAGCAGCTCCGGGGACTGGATAACTGGGGCCAACGTCCTGACTTTC

D gene: NA
J gene: TRBJ2-5
clone size: NA
V gene: TRBV15
CDR3 protein: CATSRRDNQETQYF
CDR3 DNA: TGTGCCACCAGCAGAAGGGACAACCAAGAGACCCAGTACTTC

D gene: NA
J gene: TRBJ2-7
clone size: NA
V gene: TRBV5-1
CDR3 protein: CASSLGLDGEQYF
CDR3 DNA: TGCGCCAGCAGCTTGGGACTAGACGGCGAGCAGTACTTC

D gene: TRBD1
J gene: TRBJ2-5
clone size: few
V gene: TRBV20-1
CDR3 protein: CSAKRAGGTQETQYF
CDR3 DNA: TGCAGTGCTAAGAGGGCAGGGGGTACTCAAGAGACCCAGTACTTC

D gene: NA
J gene: TRBJ2-6
clone size: few
V gene: TRBV28
CDR3 protein: CASFSGANVLTF
CDR3 DNA: TGTGCCAGCTTCTCTGGGGCCAACGTCCTGACTTTC

D gene: NA
J gene: TRBJ2-1
clone size: NA
V gene: TRBV7-2
CDR3 protein: CASSRDSSSYNEQFF
CDR3 DNA: TGTGCCAGCAGCAGAGACAGCTCATCCTACAATGAGCAGTTCTTC

D gene: TRBD1
J gene: TRBJ1-5
clone size: once
V gene: TRBV19
CDR3 protein: CASKGLYRGSDNQPQHF
CDR3 DNA: TGTGCCAGTAAAGGATTGTACAGGGGGTCTGATAATCAGCCCCAGCATTTT

D gene: TRBD1
J gene: TRBJ2-4
clone size: many
V gene: TRBV28
CDR3 protein: CASRAGQGAGTKNIQYF
CDR3 DNA: TGTGCCAGCAGGGCCGGACAGGGGGCCGGAACCAAAAACATTCAGTACTTC

D gene: TRBD1
J gene: TRBJ1-4
clone size: few
V gene: TRBV29-1
CDR3 protein: CSVVGTGYSNEKLFF
CDR3 DNA: TGCAGCGTTGTCGGGACAGGGTACTCTAATGAAAAACTGTTTTTT

D gene: NA
J gene: TRBJ1-1
clone size: NA
V gene: TRBV20-1
CDR3 protein: CSAKGEGTANTEAFF
CDR3 DNA: TGCAGTGCTAAGGGGGAGGGGACGGCGAACACTGAAGCTTTCTTT

D gene: NA
J gene: TRBJ1-4
clone size: NA
V gene: TRBV4-2
CDR3 protein: CASSQENEKLFF
CDR3 DNA: TGTGCCAGCAGCCAAGAAAATGAAAAACTGTTTTTT

D gene: NA
J gene: TRBJ2-3
clone size: few
V gene: TRBV7-2
CDR3 protein: CASSFNAITDTQYF
CDR3 DNA: TGTGCCAGCAGCTTTAACGCAATCACAGATACGCAGTATTTT

D gene: NA
J gene: TRBJ2-7
clone size: NA
V gene: TRBV20-1
CDR3 protein: CSAKAVRGHYEQYF
CDR3 DNA: TGCAGTGCTAAGGCCGTGCGGGGCCACTACGAGCAGTACTTC

D gene: TRBD2
J gene: TRBJ2-7
clone size: NA
V gene: TRBV20-1
CDR3 protein: CSAGDSGSSYVQYF
CDR3 DNA: TGCAGTGCTGGAGATAGCGGGAGCTCCTACGTGCAGTACTTC

D gene: NA
J gene: TRBJ2-3
clone size: NA
V gene: TRBV20-1
CDR3 protein: CSARRPGDTQYF
CDR3 DNA: TGCAGTGCTAGGCGTCCGGGGGACACGCAGTATTTT

D gene: NA
J gene: TRBJ2-3
clone size: few
V gene: TRBV10-3
CDR3 protein: CAISPADTQYF
CDR3 DNA: TGTGCCATCAGTCCGGCAGATACGCAGTATTTT

D gene: TRBD1
J gene: TRBJ2-5
clone size: few
V gene: TRBV4-3
CDR3 protein: CASSQSRPGTGLETQYF
CDR3 DNA: TGCGCCAGCAGCCAAAGCCGTCCCGGGACAGGGTTGGAGACCCAGTACTTC

D gene: NA
J gene: TRBJ2-7
clone size: few
V gene: TRBV4-3
CDR3 protein: CASSQEGDRREQYF
CDR3 DNA: TGCGCCAGCAGCCAAGAAGGGGATCGTCGGGAGCAGTACTTC

D gene: TRBD1
J gene: TRBJ1-6
clone size: NA
V gene: TRBV7-2
CDR3 protein: CASSLTGQVNNSPLHF
CDR3 DNA: TGTGCCAGCAGCCTAACTGGACAGGTCAATAATTCACCCCTCCACTTT

D gene: NA
J gene: TRBJ2-7
clone size: NA
V gene: TRBV29-1
CDR3 protein: CSVVIGGVPYEQYF
CDR3 DNA: TGCAGCGTTGTAATAGGGGGGGTCCCCTACGAGCAGTACTTC

D gene: TRBD2
J gene: TRBJ2-3
clone size: once
V gene: TRBV12-3/TRBV12-4
CDR3 protein: CASSPTSGIADTQYF
CDR3 DNA: TGTGCCAGCAGCCCGACTAGCGGGATTGCAGATACGCAGTATTTT

D gene: TRBD1
J gene: TRBJ1-3
clone size: NA
V gene: TRBV20-1
CDR3 protein: CSAQGASGNTIYF
CDR3 DNA: TGCAGTGCTCAGGGGGCTTCTGGAAACACCATATATTTT

D gene: NA
J gene: TRBJ2-3
clone size: once
V gene: TRBV20-1
CDR3 protein: CSARDIRFSDTQYF
CDR3 DNA: TGCAGTGCTAGAGATATCAGGTTTTCCGATACGCAGTATTTT

D gene: NA
J gene: TRBJ2-1
clone size: NA
V gene: TRBV6-2/TRBV6-3
CDR3 protein: CASSGRSNEQFF
CDR3 DNA: TGTGCCAGCAGCGGTAGGAGCAATGAGCAGTTCTTC

D gene: TRBD1
J gene: TRBJ2-7
clone size: NA
V gene: TRBV28
CDR3 protein: CASRDRANEQYF
CDR3 DNA: TGTGCCAGCAGAGACAGGGCGAACGAGCAGTACTTC

D gene: NA
J gene: TRBJ1-1
clone size: NA
V gene: TRBV12-3/TRBV12-4
CDR3 protein: CVSSSQLNTEAFF
CDR3 DNA: TGTGTCAGCAGCTCTCAGTTGAACACTGAAGCTTTCTTT

D gene: NA
J gene: TRBJ1-2
clone size: few
V gene: TRBV12-3/TRBV12-4
CDR3 protein: CASSFSRQNYGYTF
CDR3 DNA: TGTGCCAGCAGTTTCTCTCGACAGAACTATGGCTACACCTTC

D gene: NA
J gene: TRBJ2-2
clone size: NA
V gene: TRBV7-9
CDR3 protein: CASRKGVANTGELFF
CDR3 DNA: TGTGCCAGCAGAAAAGGGGTCGCGAACACCGGGGAGCTGTTTTTT

D gene: NA
J gene: TRBJ2-2
clone size: NA
V gene: TRBV20-1
CDR3 protein: CSAPGLLTGELFF
CDR3 DNA: TGCAGTGCTCCGGGACTCCTCACCGGGGAGCTGTTTTTT

D gene: NA
J gene: TRBJ1-2
clone size: NA
V gene: TRBV20-1
CDR3 protein: CSASSAGGGYTF
CDR3 DNA: TGCAGTGCTAGTTCCGCGGGGGGAGGCTACACCTTC

D gene: NA
J gene: TRBJ1-1
clone size: once
V gene: TRBV20-1
CDR3 protein: CSARDEVRPMGAFF
CDR3 DNA: TGCAGTGCTAGAGATGAAGTGAGGCCTATGGGGGCTTTCTTT

D gene: NA
J gene: TRBJ2-3
clone size: NA
V gene: TRBV19
CDR3 protein: CASSTGPTTDTQYF
CDR3 DNA: TGTGCCAGTAGTACCGGGCCCACCACAGATACGCAGTATTTT

D gene: TRBD2
J gene: TRBJ2-3
clone size: few
V gene: TRBV29-1
CDR3 protein: CSVGIGTSSDTQYF
CDR3 DNA: TGCAGCGTTGGAATCGGGACTAGTTCAGATACGCAGTATTTT

D gene: NA
J gene: TRBJ1-1
clone size: NA
V gene: TRBV27
CDR3 protein: CASKQAREDTEAFF
CDR3 DNA: TGTGCCAGCAAGCAGGCTCGGGAGGACACTGAAGCTTTCTTT

D gene: NA
J gene: TRBJ2-5
clone size: NA
V gene: TRBV27
CDR3 protein: CASSPQTGPQETQYF
CDR3 DNA: TGTGCCAGCAGTCCCCAGACAGGACCACAAGAGACCCAGTACTTC

D gene: NA
J gene: TRBJ2-1
clone size: few
V gene: TRBV4-2
CDR3 protein: CASSQGGGGSDNEQFF
CDR3 DNA: TGTGCCAGCAGCCAAGGGGGGGGCGGGAGCGACAATGAGCAGTTCTTC

D gene: NA
J gene: TRBJ2-7
clone size: NA
V gene: TRBV4-2
CDR3 protein: CASSVGGKYEQYF
CDR3 DNA: TGTGCCAGCAGCGTCGGAGGAAAATACGAGCAGTACTTC

D gene: TRBD2
J gene: TRBJ2-5
clone size: NA
V gene: TRBV6-1
CDR3 protein: CASTWTSGRETQYF
CDR3 DNA: TGTGCCAGCACCTGGACTAGCGGGAGAGAGACCCAGTACTTC

D gene: NA
J gene: TRBJ1-1
clone size: NA
V gene: TRBV7-2
CDR3 protein: CASRNDPGGNTEAFF
CDR3 DNA: TGTGCCAGCCGCAATGATCCGGGGGGAAACACTGAAGCTTTCTTT

D gene: NA
J gene: TRBJ2-1
clone size: few
V gene: TRBV27
CDR3 protein: CASSDSYSYNEQFF
CDR3 DNA: TGTGCCAGCAGCGACAGTTACTCCTACAATGAGCAGTTCTTC

D gene: NA
J gene: TRBJ2-5
clone size: NA
V gene: TRBV7-4
CDR3 protein: CASSLEGQGYMEETQYF
CDR3 DNA: TGTGCCAGCAGCTTAGAGGGCCAGGGATACATGGAAGAGACCCAGTACTTC

D gene: TRBD1
J gene: TRBJ2-6
clone size: many
V gene: TRBV6-1
CDR3 protein: CASSEGQGDGANVLTF
CDR3 DNA: TGTGCCAGCAGTGAGGGACAGGGGGACGGGGCCAACGTCCTGACTTTC

D gene: NA
J gene: TRBJ2-1
clone size: many
V gene: TRBV7-2
CDR3 protein: CASSLDSNNEQFF
CDR3 DNA: TGTGCCAGCAGCTTAGACAGCAACAATGAGCAGTTCTTC